What follows are 30 T cell receptor beta chains derived from one specimen sequenced in a study of blood T cell repertoires in COVID-19. Using immunoSEQ multiplex PCR, the repertoire was profiled, and TCRdb retains in-frame clones only, with some absent. The top ten clones hold about 1.5% of a sample with about 250,000 clones, around 84% of them seen once. The sequenced material came from PBMCs or T cells enriched from blood (not recorded which). These receptors were taken from a woman aged 45-65 years who had recovered from COVID-19.

The rearrangement uses TRBV4-2 and TRBJ1-2, with D tentatively TRBD1 (6 bases). V was pared by 1 base and J by 0 bases, with 12 bases between. Germline V gives CDR1 LGHNA, CDR2 YNFKEQ. The CDR3 is made up of 16 amino acids. CDR3 sequence reads: CASSQVAGQSNYGYTF. As DNA, the CDR3 is TGTGCCAGCAGCCAAGTTGCAGGACAGTCTAACTATGGCTACACCTTC.

This chain uses TRBV3-1 (or the pseudogene TRBV3-2) with TRBJ2-4; D perhaps matches TRBD2 (6 bases). CDR1 LGHDT and CDR2 YNNKEL come from the germline V gene (reference sequence). With 3 bases removed from V and 8 bases from J, the gap between germline ends came to 17 bases. This CDR3 region has 15 residues. CDR3 DNA: TGTGCCAGCAGCCAGGAGACTAGGAGAGTTTACATTCAGTACTTC. Its translation: CASSQETRRVYIQYF.

The chain has TRBV12-5 and TRBJ2-3; possibly TRBD1 for D (5 bases). Germline values: CDR1 LGHNT, CDR2 FRNRAP. The germline V and J ends were trimmed by 0 bases and 2 bases, with 18 bases remaining between them. The CDR3 is 18 residues long. CDR3: CASGLVLRGVETTDTQYF. CDR3 DNA sequence: TGTGCTAGTGGTTTGGTATTAAGGGGTGTAGAGACCACAGATACGCAGTATTTT. The whole variable domain, remainder taken from reference TRBV12-5 and TRBJ2-3, is DARVTQTPRHKVTEMGQEVTMRCQPILGHNTVFWYRQTMMQGLELLAYFRNRAPLDDSGMPKDRFSAEMPDATLATLKIQPSEPRDSAVYFCASGLVLRGVETTDTQYFGPGTRLTVL.

The chain recombines TRBV13 with TRBJ2-2; D call uncertain. Germline V gene sequence: CDR1 PRHDT, CDR2 FYEKMQ (reference sequence). V was pared by 3 bases and J by 6 bases, with 14 bases between. The CDR3 is 15 amino acids. The CDR3 region has the DNA TGTGCCAGCAGCTTCCGTGCGGTTGTTCCCGGGGAGCTGTTTTTT. Its protein is CASSFRAVVPGELFF.

For the CDR3, the DNA is TGTGCCAGCAGCTTGGTAAAACAGGGGACTAATGAAAAACTGTTTTTT. It specifies CASSLVKQGTNEKLFF. This chain connects TRBV7-2 to TRBJ1-4, with TRBD1 identical over 7 bases. Looked up from germline, CDR1 is SGHTA and CDR2 is FQGNSA. CDR3 length: 16 residues. After removal of 3 bases from V and 2 bases from J, the junction contained 6 bases not matched to a gene.

The chain combines TRBV9 with TRBJ2-2; the match to TRBD2 covers 11 bases. Unmatched junction bases numbered 8, after V lost 4 bases and J lost 6 bases. Germline assignment: CDR1 SGDLS and CDR2 YYNGEE. This CDR3 is 16 amino acids long. The CDR3 reads CASSPRLAGSSGELFF. CDR3 nucleotides: TGTGCCAGCAGCCCCAGACTAGCGGGATCCTCCGGGGAGCTGTTTTTT. The full variable domain, rest sourced from reference TRBV9 and TRBJ2-2, is DSGVTQTPKHLITATGQRVTLRCSPRSGDLSVYWYQQSLDQGLQFLIQYYNGEERAKGNILERFSAQQFPDLHSELNLSSLELGDSALYFCASSPRLAGSSGELFFGEGSRLTVL.

The chain couples TRBV29-1 to TRBJ2-7; 9 nucleotides line up with TRBD2. Germline assignment: CDR1 SQVTM and CDR2 ANQGSEA. V gave up 5 bases and J gave up 4 bases; unmatched junction bases: 6. The CDR3 totals 13 residues. CDR3 protein: CSVYIAGEYEQYF. CDR3 bases: TGCAGCGTTTATATAGCGGGAGAATACGAGCAGTACTTC.

The V gene is TRBV5-1, the J gene TRBJ2-1; 7 bases line up with TRBD2. The CDR3 is 15 residues long. Germline loops: CDR1 SGHRS, CDR2 YFSETQ. The V and J ends lost 2 bases and 8 bases, in that order; junction bases with no gene match: 10. The CDR3 sequence is CASSFGGSISDEQFF. The DNA of the CDR3 is TGCGCCAGCAGCTTTGGCGGGAGTATTTCCGATGAGCAGTTCTTC.

The chain uses TRBV29-1 and TRBJ2-5; possible D gene TRBD2, 6 bases. Trimming cost V 4 bases and J 5 bases, with 20 bases left between them. CDR1 is SQVTM, CDR2 ANQGSEA, per germline. This CDR3 spans 15 amino acids. CDR3 nucleotide sequence: TGCAGCGTTGGGACTCAAACTGTGGGGAGGGAGACCCAGTACTTC. This encodes CSVGTQTVGRETQYF.

The J gene is TRBJ2-1, the V gene TRBV3-1 (or the pseudogene TRBV3-2); 9 bases match TRBD1. The CDR3 spans 15 residues. Germline loops: CDR1 LGHDT, CDR2 YNNKEL (reference sequence). Trimming took 0 bases from V and 6 from J; bases not matched to a gene: 3. CDR3 in DNA: TGTGCCAGCAGCCAAGACTGGACAGGGGTCAATGAGCAGTTCTTC. It specifies CASSQDWTGVNEQFF.

CDR3 DNA sequence: TGTGCCAGCAGTGATAGGCAGGGTTGGGCCCCTCGGCCCCAGCATTTT. Amino acid sequence: CASSDRQGWAPRPQHF. The genes are TRBV6-1 and TRBJ1-5; perhaps TRBD1 as D (5 bases). This CDR3 spans 16 amino acids. Germline values: CDR1 MNHNS, CDR2 SASEGT. V gave up 3 bases and J gave up 9 bases, with 21 bases separating them.

The chain is built from TRBV24-1 and TRBJ1-2; possible D gene TRBD1, 5 bases. This CDR3 is built from 14 residues. In germline, CDR1 is KGHDR, CDR2 SFDVKD. Trimming stripped 1 base from V and 5 bases from J, with 10 bases between. CDR3 residues: CATSDFSAGYGYTF. CDR3 in DNA: TGTGCCACCAGTGATTTCAGTGCAGGGTATGGCTACACCTTC.

V gene TRBV7-8 combines with J gene TRBJ1-2; D unresolved. Germline CDR1 reads SGHVS; CDR2 reads FQNEAQ. V lost 5 bases, J lost 5 bases, and 15 bases lay in between. The CDR3 spans 14 residues. The DNA for the CDR3 is TGTGCCAGCAGCCGAGGACCGGGAGAATATGGCTACACCTTC. As protein: CASSRGPGEYGYTF.

This clone was seen a few times. The CDR3 loop reads CASSLSSYEQYF. CDR3 nucleotides: TGTGCCAGCAGCCTTAGCTCCTACGAGCAGTACTTC. This chain connects TRBV11-2 to TRBJ2-7; D is undetermined. The V end lost 5 bases, the J end lost 0 bases, and 5 bases lay between the germline ends. The germline CDR1 and CDR2 sequences are SGHAT and FQNNGV. This CDR3 contains 12 residues.

A single count supports this clone. V usage is TRBV7-8 and J usage is TRBJ1-4, with D unresolved. Germline V lookup: CDR1 SGHVS, CDR2 FQNEAQ. Trimming cost V 5 bases and J 8 bases, with 15 bases left between them. The length of the CDR3 is 14 residues. CDR3 in amino acids: CASSRGSGGEKLFF. The CDR3 DNA reads TGTGCCAGCAGCCGAGGATCAGGTGGGGAAAAACTGTTTTTT.

The rearrangement links TRBV6-5 to TRBJ2-7; TRBD1 matches 7 bases. J lost 0 bases, V lost 6 bases, and 5 bases had no gene match. This CDR3 spans 14 amino acids. Germline values: CDR1 MNHEY, CDR2 SVGAGI. This chain's CDR3 is CASRNRGVSYEQYF. The CDR3 nucleotides read TGTGCCAGCAGGAACAGGGGCGTCTCCTACGAGCAGTACTTC.

The chain combines TRBV5-5 with TRBJ2-5; 8 bases agree with TRBD2. Germline CDR1 and CDR2: SGHKS and YYEKEE (reference sequence). CDR3 size: 14 residues. J was trimmed by 4 bases and V by 4 bases; bases with no gene match: 6. This chain's CDR3 is CASSPSAGGETQYF. DNA for the CDR3: TGTGCCAGCAGCCCGAGTGCGGGAGGAGAGACCCAGTACTTC.

CDR3 region: CASSLMAGSVYNEQFF. The CDR3 bases are TGTGCCAGCAGCTTAATGGCGGGGTCGGTTTACAATGAGCAGTTCTTC. This chain links TRBV7-2 with TRBJ2-1, with D perhaps TRBD2 (6 bases). Germline values: CDR1 SGHTA, CDR2 FQGNSA. The V end lost 2 bases, the J end lost 4 bases, and 15 bases lay between the germline ends. This CDR3 has 16 amino acids.

Here the CDR3 reads CASSIEALASYEQYF. The CDR3 nucleotides are TGTGCCAGTAGTATTGAGGCACTAGCGAGCTACGAGCAGTACTTC. This chain links TRBV19 with TRBJ2-7; 7 bases are shared with TRBD2. This CDR3 is 15 amino acids long. V lost 3 bases, J lost 3 bases, and 8 bases stayed unmatched. Germline-derived CDR1 and CDR2 are LNHDA and SQIVND (reference sequence).

This rearrangement joins TRBV11-1 to TRBJ2-1; 8 nucleotides match TRBD1. V lost 3 bases, J lost 6 bases, and 7 bases stayed unmatched. The CDR3 spans 15 residues. In germline, CDR1 is SGHAT, CDR2 FQDESV (reference sequence). CDR3 nucleotide sequence: TGTGCCAGCAGCTTCGGGACAGGTCGCTTCAATGAGCAGTTCTTC. Amino acid sequence: CASSFGTGRFNEQFF.

The chain is built from TRBV24-1 and TRBJ2-1; TRBD2 aligns across 13 bases. The V segment lost 3 bases and the J segment 7 bases; nucleotides outside the gene matches: 2. This CDR3 region has 15 residues. The V gene's germline CDR1 is KGHDR and CDR2 SFDVKD. The CDR3 is CATSDPGLAGNEQFF. CDR3 coding DNA: TGTGCCACCAGTGATCCGGGACTAGCGGGGAATGAGCAGTTCTTC.

This chain links TRBV27 with TRBJ1-1; 10 bases are shared with TRBD1. V shed 6 bases and J 9 bases; nucleotides not matched to a gene: 34. Germline lookup yields CDR1 MNHEY and CDR2 SMNVEV (reference sequence). CDR3 length equals 22 residues. This chain's CDR3 is CASSGTGEGKEFHRVLWTKAFF. The CDR3 nucleotides are TGTGCCAGCAGCGGGACAGGGGAAGGGAAGGAGTTTCATAGGGTGCTTTGGACGAAAGCTTTCTTT.

This chain joins TRBV6-1 and TRBJ2-1; 9 bases are a match to TRBD2. Unmatched junction bases numbered 7, after V lost 3 bases and J lost 7 bases. This CDR3 contains 15 residues. The germline CDR1 and CDR2 sequences are MNHNS and SASEGT. CDR3 nucleotides: TGTGCCAGCAGTGAGCAGGGACTAGCTAGGAATGAGCAGTTCTTC. This sequence encodes CASSEQGLARNEQFF.

V is TRBV7-6 and J is TRBJ1-5, with a tentative D call TRBD1 (5 bases). This CDR3 has 15 residues. Germline V CDR1 and CDR2: SGHVS, FNYEAQ. Trimming cost V 1 base and J 4 bases, with 11 bases left between them. CDR3 in DNA: TGTGCCAGCAGCTTAGATTGGTCAGGGAATCAGCCCCAGCATTTT. This codes for CASSLDWSGNQPQHF. The variable domain in full, with the rest retrieved from reference TRBV7-6 and TRBJ1-5, is GAGVSQSPRYKVTKRGQDVALRCDPISGHVSLYWYRQALGQGPEFLTYFNYEAQQDKSGLPNDRFSAERPEGSISTLTIQRTEQRDSAMYRCASSLDWSGNQPQHFGDGTRLSIL.

V and J are TRBV19 and TRBJ2-2; D possibly corresponds to TRBD2 (6 bases). CDR1 is LNHDA, CDR2 SQIVND, per germline (reference sequence). CDR3 length: 15 amino acids. V lost 3 bases and J lost 0, with 8 bases in between. CDR3 DNA sequence: TGTGCCAGTAGTATGGGGGGTCCGAACACCGGGGAGCTGTTTTTT. This sequence encodes CASSMGGPNTGELFF.

This chain connects TRBV19 to TRBJ2-6, with D perhaps matching TRBD1 (5 bases). The V gene's germline CDR1 is LNHDA and CDR2 SQIVND (reference sequence). This CDR3 is 17 amino acids long. Trimming shortened V by 7 bases and J by 1 base, and 17 bases separated the two germline ends. The CDR3 here is CASMGQGSFSGANVLTF. CDR3 bases: TGTGCCAGTATGGGGCAGGGCTCTTTTTCTGGGGCCAACGTCCTGACTTTC.

The chain combines TRBV5-6 with TRBJ1-1; no definite D call. In germline, CDR1 is SGHDT, CDR2 YYEEEE. V dropped 6 bases and J dropped 5 bases, with 32 bases sitting between them. CDR3 length: 19 amino acids. Here the CDR3 reads CASTPGVSLDGGFGTEAFF. CDR3 nucleotides: TGTGCCAGCACCCCCGGGGTATCCTTGGACGGAGGGTTTGGTACTGAAGCTTTCTTT.

V is TRBV10-3 and J is TRBJ2-1; 9 bases agree with TRBD2. CDR1 and CDR2 from the germline V gene are ENHRY and SYGVKD. The length of the CDR3 is 13 residues. After removal of 8 bases from V and 4 bases from J, the junction contained 3 bases not matched to a gene. The CDR3 reads CAIRLADYNEQFF. For the CDR3, the DNA is TGTGCCATCCGACTAGCGGATTACAATGAGCAGTTCTTC.

This clone showed up just once. The chain links TRBV12-3 or TRBV12-4 to TRBJ1-1; no clear D. CDR3 size: 11 residues. Deletions cut 3 bases from V and 6 bases from J, with 5 bases between. The CDR3 DNA sequence: TGTGCCAGCAGTTTTCTCGCTGAAGCTTTCTTT. Protein sequence: CASSFLAEAFF.

The chain has TRBV12-5 and TRBJ2-1, with TRBD1 as a possible D gene (5 bases). Germline CDR1 reads LGHNT; CDR2 reads FRNRAP. With 6 bases removed from V and 4 bases from J, the gap between germline ends came to 13 bases. The CDR3 spans 14 residues. CDR3 in DNA: TGTGCTAGTGGCTCCCCGAAGGGGTACAATGAGCAGTTCTTC. It translates to CASGSPKGYNEQFF. The full variable domain, rest sourced from reference TRBV12-5 and TRBJ2-1, is DARVTQTPRHKVTEMGQEVTMRCQPILGHNTVFWYRQTMMQGLELLAYFRNRAPLDDSGMPKDRFSAEMPDATLATLKIQPSEPRDSAVYFCASGSPKGYNEQFFGPGTRLTVL.